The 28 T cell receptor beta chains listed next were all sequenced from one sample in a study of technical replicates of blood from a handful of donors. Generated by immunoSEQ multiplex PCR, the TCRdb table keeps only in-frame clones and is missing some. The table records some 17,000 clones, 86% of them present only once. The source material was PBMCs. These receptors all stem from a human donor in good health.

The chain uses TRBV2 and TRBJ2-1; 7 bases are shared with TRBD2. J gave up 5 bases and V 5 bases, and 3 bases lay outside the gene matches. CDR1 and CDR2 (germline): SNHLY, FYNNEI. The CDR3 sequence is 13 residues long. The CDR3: CASSRDYHNEQFF. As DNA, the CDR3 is TGTGCCAGCAGTAGGGACTACCACAATGAGCAGTTCTTC.

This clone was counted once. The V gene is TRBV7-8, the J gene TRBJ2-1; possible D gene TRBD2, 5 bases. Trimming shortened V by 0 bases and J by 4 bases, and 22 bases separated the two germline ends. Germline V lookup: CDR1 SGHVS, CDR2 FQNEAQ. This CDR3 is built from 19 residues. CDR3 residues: CASSLASAGGTGSYNEQFF. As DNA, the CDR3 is TGTGCCAGCAGCTTAGCGTCCGCGGGCGGAACCGGGTCGTACAATGAGCAGTTCTTC.

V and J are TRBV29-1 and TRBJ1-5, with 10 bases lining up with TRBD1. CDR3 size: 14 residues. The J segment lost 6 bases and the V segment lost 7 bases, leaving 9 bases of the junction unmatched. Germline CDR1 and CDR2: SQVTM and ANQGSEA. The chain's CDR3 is CSAVGTGAGQPQHF. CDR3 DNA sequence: TGCAGCGCCGTCGGGACAGGGGCGGGTCAGCCCCAGCATTTT.

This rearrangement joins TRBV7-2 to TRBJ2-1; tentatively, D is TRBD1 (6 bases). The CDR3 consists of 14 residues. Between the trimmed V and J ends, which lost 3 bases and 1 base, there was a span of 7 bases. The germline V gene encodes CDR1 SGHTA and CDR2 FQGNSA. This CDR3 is CASSFDRSYNEQFF. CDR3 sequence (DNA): TGTGCCAGCAGCTTTGACAGGTCCTACAATGAGCAGTTCTTC.

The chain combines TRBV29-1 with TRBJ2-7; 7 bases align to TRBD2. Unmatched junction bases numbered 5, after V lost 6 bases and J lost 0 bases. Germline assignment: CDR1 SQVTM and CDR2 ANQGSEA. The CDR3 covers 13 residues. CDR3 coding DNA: TGCAGCGTGGGAGGGCTCCTCTCCTACGAGCAGTACTTC. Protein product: CSVGGLLSYEQYF.

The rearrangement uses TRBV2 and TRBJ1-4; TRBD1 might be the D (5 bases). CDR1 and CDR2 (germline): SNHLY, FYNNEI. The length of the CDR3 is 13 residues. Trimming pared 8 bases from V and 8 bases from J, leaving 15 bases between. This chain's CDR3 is CASGGGTFEKLFF. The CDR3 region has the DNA TGTGCCAGCGGCGGAGGGACCTTCGAAAAACTGTTTTTT.

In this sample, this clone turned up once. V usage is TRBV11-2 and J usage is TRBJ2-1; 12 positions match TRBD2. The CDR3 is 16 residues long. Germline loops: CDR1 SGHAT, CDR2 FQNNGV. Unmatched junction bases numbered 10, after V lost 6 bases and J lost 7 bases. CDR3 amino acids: CASSLGGTSGWNEQFF. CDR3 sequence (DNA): TGTGCCAGCAGTCTAGGGGGGACTAGCGGGTGGAATGAGCAGTTCTTC.

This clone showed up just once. The CDR3 DNA sequence: TGCGCCAGCAGCTTGGGGCTTACTAGCGGGAAGAACACCGGGGAGCTGTTTTTT. Translation: CASSLGLTSGKNTGELFF. This chain uses TRBV5-1 with TRBJ2-2; 10 bases agree with TRBD2. The CDR3 spans 18 residues. From germline, CDR1 is SGHRS and CDR2 YFSETQ. Trimming cost V 0 bases and J 1 base; bases outside gene matches: 6.

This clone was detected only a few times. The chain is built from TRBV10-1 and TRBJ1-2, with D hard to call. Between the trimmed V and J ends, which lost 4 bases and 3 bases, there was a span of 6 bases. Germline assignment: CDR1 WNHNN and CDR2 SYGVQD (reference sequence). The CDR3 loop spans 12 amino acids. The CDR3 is CASSAGDYGYTF. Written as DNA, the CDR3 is TGCGCCAGCAGTGCCGGTGACTATGGCTACACCTTC.

CDR3 in amino acids: CASSLLAGPADTQYF. Here the CDR3 DNA reads TGTGCCAGCAGCTTACTAGCGGGACCCGCAGATACGCAGTATTTT. The J gene is TRBJ2-3, the V gene TRBV11-2; 9 bases are a match to TRBD2. The V gene's germline CDR1 is SGHAT and CDR2 FQNNGV. The CDR3 extends over 15 amino acids. Losses at the gene ends were 2 bases for V and 4 bases for J; bases not matched to a gene: 4.

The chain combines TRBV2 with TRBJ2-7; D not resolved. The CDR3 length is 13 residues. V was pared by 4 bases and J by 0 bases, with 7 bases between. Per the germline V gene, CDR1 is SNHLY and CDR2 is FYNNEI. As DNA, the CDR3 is TGTGCCAGCAGTGGGCATTTCTCCTACGAGCAGTACTTC. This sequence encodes CASSGHFSYEQYF.

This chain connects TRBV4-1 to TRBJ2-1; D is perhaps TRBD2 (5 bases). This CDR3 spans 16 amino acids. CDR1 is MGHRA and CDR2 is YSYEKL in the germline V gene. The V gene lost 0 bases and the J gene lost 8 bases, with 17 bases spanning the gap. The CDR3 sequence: CASSQDKGAALDEQFF. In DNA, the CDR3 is TGCGCCAGCAGCCAAGATAAGGGAGCCGCGTTGGATGAGCAGTTCTTC.

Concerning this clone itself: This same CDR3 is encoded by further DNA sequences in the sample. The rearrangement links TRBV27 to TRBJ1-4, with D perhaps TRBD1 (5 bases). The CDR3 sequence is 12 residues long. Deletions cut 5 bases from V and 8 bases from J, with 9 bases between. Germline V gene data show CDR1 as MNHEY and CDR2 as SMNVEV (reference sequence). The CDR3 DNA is TGTGCCAGCAGTCAACGGGGGGAAAAACTGTTTTTT. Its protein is CASSQRGEKLFF.

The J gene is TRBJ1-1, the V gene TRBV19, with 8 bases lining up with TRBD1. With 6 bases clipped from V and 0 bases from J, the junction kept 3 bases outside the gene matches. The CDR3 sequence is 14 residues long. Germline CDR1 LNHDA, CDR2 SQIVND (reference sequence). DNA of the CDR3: TGTGCCAGTAGACAGGACAGGGTGAACACTGAAGCTTTCTTT. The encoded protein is CASRQDRVNTEAFF.

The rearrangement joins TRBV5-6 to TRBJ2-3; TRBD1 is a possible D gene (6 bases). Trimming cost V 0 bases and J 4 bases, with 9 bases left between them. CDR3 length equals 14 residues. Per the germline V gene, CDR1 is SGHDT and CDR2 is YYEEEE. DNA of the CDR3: TGTGCCAGCAGCTTGGTGGGGGCGGCAGATACGCAGTATTTT. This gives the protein CASSLVGAADTQYF.

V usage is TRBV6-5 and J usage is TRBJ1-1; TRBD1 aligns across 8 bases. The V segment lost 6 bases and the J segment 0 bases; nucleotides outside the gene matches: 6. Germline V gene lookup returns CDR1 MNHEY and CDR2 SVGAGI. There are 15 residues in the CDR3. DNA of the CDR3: TGTGCCAGCAGGACCGGACAGGGAATGAACACTGAAGCTTTCTTT. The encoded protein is CASRTGQGMNTEAFF.

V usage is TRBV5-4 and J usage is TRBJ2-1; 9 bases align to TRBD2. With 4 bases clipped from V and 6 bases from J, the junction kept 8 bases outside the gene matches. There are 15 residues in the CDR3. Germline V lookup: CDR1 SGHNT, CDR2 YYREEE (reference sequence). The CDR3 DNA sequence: TGTGCCAGCAGCCCCTACGGCGGGAGGGCCAATGAGCAGTTCTTC. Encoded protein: CASSPYGGRANEQFF.

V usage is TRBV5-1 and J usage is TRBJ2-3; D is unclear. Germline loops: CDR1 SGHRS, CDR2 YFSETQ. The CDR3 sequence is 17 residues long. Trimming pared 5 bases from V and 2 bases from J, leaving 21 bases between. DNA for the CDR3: TGCGCCAGCAGTCCGAGGCCGGCCGAGCGAGACACAGATACGCAGTATTTT. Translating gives CASSPRPAERDTDTQYF.

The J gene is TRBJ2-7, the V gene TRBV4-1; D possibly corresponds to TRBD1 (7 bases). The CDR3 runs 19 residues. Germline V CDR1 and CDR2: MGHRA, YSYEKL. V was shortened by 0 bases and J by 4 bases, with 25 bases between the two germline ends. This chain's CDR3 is CASSQDGPTTGEVLYEQYF. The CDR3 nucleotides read TGCGCCAGCAGCCAAGATGGCCCTACAACAGGGGAGGTGCTTTACGAGCAGTACTTC.

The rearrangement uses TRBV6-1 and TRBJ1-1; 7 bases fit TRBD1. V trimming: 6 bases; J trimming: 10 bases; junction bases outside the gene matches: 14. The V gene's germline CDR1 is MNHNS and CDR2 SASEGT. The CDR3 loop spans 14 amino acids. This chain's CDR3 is CASRGLTAQGGAFF. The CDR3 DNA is TGTGCCAGCAGGGGGCTCACTGCCCAGGGGGGAGCTTTCTTT.

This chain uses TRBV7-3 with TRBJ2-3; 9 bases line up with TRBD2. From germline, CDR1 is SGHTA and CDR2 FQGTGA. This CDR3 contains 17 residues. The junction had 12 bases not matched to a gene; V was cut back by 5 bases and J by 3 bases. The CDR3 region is CASSPGRGLAKTDTQYF. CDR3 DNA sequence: TGTGCCAGCAGCCCCGGTCGAGGACTAGCGAAAACAGATACGCAGTATTTT.

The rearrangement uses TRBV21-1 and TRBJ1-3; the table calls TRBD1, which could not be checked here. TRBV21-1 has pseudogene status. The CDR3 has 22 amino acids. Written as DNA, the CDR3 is TGTGCCAGCAGCCCGAGAGGACAGGGGGCCTCGGGGCTCTTTAGCTCTGGAAACACCATATATTTT. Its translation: CASSPRGQGASGLFSSGNTIYF.

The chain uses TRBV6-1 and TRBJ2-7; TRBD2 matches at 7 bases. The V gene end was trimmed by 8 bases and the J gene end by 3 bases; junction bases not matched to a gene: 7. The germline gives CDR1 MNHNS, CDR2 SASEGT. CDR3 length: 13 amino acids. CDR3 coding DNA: TGTGCCAGCTACCCCGGACTAGACTACGAGCAGTACTTC. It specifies CASYPGLDYEQYF.

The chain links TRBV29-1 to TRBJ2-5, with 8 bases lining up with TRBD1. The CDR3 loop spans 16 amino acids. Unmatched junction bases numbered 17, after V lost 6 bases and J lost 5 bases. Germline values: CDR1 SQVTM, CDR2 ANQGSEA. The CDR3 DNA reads TGCAGCGTCGCTACCGGGACAGGTTATGGTGGGGAGACCCAGTACTTC. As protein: CSVATGTGYGGETQYF.

In nucleotides, the CDR3 is TGCGCCACCAACCTGGCCGGGGAGTCCGACACTGAAGCTTTCTTT. Protein sequence: CATNLAGESDTEAFF. The chain couples TRBV10-2 to TRBJ1-1, with D uncertain. This CDR3 contains 15 residues. The germline V gene has CDR1 WSHSY and CDR2 SAAADI. The V and J ends lost 10 bases and 3 bases respectively, with 21 bases between them.

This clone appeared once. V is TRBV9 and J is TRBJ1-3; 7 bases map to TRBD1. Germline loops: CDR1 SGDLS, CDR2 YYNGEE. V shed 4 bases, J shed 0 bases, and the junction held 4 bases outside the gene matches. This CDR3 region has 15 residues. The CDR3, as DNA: TGTGCCAGCAGCACCACAGGGGACTCTGGAAACACCATATATTTT. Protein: CASSTTGDSGNTIYF.

The CDR3 nucleotides are TGCGCCAGCAGCTTGCGACAGGGTGGCCAGCCCCAGCATTTT. Protein sequence: CASSLRQGGQPQHF. The rearrangement joins TRBV5-1 to TRBJ1-5; 7 bases line up with TRBD1. Germline CDR1 is SGHRS and CDR2 is YFSETQ. Trimming removed 1 base from V and 7 bases from J; junction bases left unmatched: 5. The CDR3 is 14 amino acids.

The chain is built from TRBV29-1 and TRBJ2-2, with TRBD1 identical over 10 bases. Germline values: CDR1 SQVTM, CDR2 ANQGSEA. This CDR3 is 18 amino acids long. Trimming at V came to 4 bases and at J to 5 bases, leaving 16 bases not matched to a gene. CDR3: CSVVVSAGTGVGTGELFF. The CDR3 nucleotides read TGCAGCGTTGTTGTGAGCGCCGGGACAGGGGTTGGGACCGGGGAGCTGTTTTTT.